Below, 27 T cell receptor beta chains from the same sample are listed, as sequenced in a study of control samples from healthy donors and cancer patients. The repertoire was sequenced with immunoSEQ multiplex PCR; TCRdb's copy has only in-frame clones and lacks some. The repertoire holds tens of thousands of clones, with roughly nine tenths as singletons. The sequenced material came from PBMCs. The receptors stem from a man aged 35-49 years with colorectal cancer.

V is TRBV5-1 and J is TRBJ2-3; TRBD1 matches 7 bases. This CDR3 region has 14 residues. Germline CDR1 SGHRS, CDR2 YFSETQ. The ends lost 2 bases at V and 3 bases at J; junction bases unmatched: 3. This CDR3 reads CASSFTGATDTQYF. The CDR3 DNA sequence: TGCGCCAGCAGCTTCACAGGGGCGACAGATACGCAGTATTTT.

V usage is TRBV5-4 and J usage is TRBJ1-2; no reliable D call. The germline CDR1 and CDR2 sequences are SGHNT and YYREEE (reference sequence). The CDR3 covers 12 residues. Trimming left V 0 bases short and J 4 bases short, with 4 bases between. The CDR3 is CASSLAGYGYTF. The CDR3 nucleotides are TGTGCCAGCAGCTTGGCCGGCTATGGCTACACCTTC.

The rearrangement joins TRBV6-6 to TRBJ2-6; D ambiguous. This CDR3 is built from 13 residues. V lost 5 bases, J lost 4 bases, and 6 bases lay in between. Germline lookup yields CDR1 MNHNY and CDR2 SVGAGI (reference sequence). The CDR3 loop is CASSPAGANVLTF. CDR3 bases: TGTGCCAGCAGTCCAGCGGGGGCCAACGTCCTGACTTTC.

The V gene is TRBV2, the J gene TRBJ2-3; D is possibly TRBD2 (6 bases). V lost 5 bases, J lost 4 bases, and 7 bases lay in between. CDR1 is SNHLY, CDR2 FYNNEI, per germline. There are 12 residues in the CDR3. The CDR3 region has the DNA TGTGCCAGCAGTCGACTAGCAGATACGCAGTATTTT. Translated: CASSRLADTQYF.

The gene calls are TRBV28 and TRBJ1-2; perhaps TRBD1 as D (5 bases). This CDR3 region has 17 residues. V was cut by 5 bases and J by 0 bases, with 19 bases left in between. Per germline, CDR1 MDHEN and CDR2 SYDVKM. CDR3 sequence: CASSPQGSRRPNYGYTF. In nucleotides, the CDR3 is TGTGCCAGCAGTCCGCAGGGATCTAGGAGACCTAACTATGGCTACACCTTC.

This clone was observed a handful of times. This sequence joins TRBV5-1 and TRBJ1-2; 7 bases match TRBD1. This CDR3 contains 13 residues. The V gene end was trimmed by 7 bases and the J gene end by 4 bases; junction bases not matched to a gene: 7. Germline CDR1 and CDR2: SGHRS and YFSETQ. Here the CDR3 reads CASSTGLSYGYTF. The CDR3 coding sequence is TGCGCCAGCTCGACAGGGTTGAGCTATGGCTACACCTTC.

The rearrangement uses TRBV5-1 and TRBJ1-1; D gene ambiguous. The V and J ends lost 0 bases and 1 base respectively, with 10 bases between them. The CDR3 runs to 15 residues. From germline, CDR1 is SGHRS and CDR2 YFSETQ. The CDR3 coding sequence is TGCGCCAGCAGCTTGGCCGCAAGTCGGAACACTGAAGCTTTCTTT. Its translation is CASSLAASRNTEAFF.

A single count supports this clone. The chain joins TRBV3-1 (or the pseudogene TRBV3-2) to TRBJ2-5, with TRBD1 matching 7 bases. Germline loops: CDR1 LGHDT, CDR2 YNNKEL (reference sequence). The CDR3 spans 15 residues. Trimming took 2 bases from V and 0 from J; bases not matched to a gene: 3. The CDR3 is CASSQTGTDQETQYF. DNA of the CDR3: TGTGCCAGCAGCCAAACCGGGACAGACCAAGAGACCCAGTACTTC.

DNA of the CDR3: TGTGCCATCAGTGAGCCACTAGGACTGGCGAACACCGGGGAGCTGTTTTTT. This sequence encodes CAISEPLGLANTGELFF. The V and J genes are TRBV10-3 and TRBJ2-2; TRBD2 might be the D (5 bases). This CDR3 contains 17 residues. Germline V lookup: CDR1 ENHRY, CDR2 SYGVKD. Trimming took 2 bases from V and 0 from J, leaving 13 bases between them.

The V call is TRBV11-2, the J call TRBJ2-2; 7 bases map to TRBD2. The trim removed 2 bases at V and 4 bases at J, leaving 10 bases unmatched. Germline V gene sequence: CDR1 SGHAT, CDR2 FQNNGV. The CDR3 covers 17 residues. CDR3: CASSLKEAGAGTGELFF. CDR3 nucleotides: TGTGCCAGCAGCTTAAAAGAGGCGGGAGCGGGCACCGGGGAGCTGTTTTTT.

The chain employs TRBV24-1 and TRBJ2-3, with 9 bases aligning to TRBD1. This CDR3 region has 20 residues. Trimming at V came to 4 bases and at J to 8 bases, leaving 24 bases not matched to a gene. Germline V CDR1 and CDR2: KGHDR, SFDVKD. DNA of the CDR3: TGTGCCACCAGTGACGACTCAATACAGGGGGCAGGGGACTATTGGGGTACGCAGTATTTT. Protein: CATSDDSIQGAGDYWGTQYF.

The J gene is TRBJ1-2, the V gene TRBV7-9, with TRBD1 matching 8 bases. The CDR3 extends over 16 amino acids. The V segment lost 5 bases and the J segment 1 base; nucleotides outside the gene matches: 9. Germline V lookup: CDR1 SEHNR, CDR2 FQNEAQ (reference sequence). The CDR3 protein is CASSPGQGMFNYGYTF. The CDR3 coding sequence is TGTGCCAGCAGCCCCGGACAGGGAATGTTTAACTATGGCTACACCTTC. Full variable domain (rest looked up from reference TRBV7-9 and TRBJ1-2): DTGVSQNPRHKITKRGQNVTFRCDPISEHNRLYWYRQTLGQGPEFLTYFQNEAQLEKSRLLSDRFSAERPKGSFSTLEIQRTEQGDSAMYLCASSPGQGMFNYGYTFGSGTRLTVV.

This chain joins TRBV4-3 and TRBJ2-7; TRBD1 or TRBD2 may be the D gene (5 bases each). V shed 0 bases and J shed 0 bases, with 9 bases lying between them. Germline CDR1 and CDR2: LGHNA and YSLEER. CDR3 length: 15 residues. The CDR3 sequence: CASSQEGVTSYEQYF. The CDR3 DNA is TGCGCCAGCAGCCAAGAGGGGGTCACCTCCTACGAGCAGTACTTC.

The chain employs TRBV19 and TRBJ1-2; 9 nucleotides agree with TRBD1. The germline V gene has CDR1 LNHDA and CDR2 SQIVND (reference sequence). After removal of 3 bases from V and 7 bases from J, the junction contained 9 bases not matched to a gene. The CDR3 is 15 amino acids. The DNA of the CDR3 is TGTGCCAGTAGTATTGGGACAGGGTGGGCTGGTGGCTACACCTTC. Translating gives CASSIGTGWAGGYTF.

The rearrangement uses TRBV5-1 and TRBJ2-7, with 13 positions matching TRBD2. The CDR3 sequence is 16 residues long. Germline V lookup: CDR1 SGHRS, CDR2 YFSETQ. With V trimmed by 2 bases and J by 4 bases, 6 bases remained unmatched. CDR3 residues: CASSFGLAGEVYEQYF. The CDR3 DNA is TGCGCCAGCAGCTTCGGACTAGCGGGAGAAGTGTACGAGCAGTACTTC.

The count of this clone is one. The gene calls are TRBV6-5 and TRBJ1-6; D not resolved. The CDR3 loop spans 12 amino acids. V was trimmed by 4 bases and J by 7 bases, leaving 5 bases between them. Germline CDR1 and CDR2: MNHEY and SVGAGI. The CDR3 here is CASSSLNSPLHF. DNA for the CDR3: TGTGCCAGCAGTTCCCTCAATTCACCCCTCCACTTT.

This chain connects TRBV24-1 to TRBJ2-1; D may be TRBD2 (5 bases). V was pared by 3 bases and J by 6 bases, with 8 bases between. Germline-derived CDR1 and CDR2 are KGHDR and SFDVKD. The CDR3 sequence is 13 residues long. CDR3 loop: CATSDPGSNEQFF. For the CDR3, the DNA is TGTGCCACCAGTGATCCGGGGTCCAATGAGCAGTTCTTC.

The CDR3 is CASSLSGTGVNEQFF. CDR3 bases: TGTGCCAGCAGCTTATCCGGGACAGGGGTCAATGAGCAGTTCTTC. The chain joins TRBV7-3 to TRBJ2-1, with TRBD1 matching over 10 bases. There are 15 residues in the CDR3. Germline V lookup: CDR1 SGHTA, CDR2 FQGTGA. V was pared by 2 bases and J by 6 bases, with 4 bases of the junction left unmatched. Variable domain in full (rest from reference TRBV7-3 and TRBJ2-1): GAGVSQTPSNKVTEKGKYVELRCDPISGHTALYWYRQSLGQGPEFLIYFQGTGAADDSGLPNDRFFAVRPEGSVSTLKIQRTERGDSAVYLCASSLSGTGVNEQFFGPGTRLTVL.

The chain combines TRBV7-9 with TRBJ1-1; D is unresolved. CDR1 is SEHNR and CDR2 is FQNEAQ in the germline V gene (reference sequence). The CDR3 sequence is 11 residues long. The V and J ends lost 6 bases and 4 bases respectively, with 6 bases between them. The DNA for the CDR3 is TGTGCCAGCAGTCTTACCACTGAAGCTTTCTTT. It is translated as CASSLTTEAFF.

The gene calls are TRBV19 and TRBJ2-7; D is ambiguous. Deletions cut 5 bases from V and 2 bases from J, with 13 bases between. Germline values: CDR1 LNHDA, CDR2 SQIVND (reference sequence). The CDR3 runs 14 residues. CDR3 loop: CASSGVDKTYEQYF. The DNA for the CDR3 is TGTGCCAGTAGTGGCGTCGACAAGACCTACGAGCAGTACTTC.

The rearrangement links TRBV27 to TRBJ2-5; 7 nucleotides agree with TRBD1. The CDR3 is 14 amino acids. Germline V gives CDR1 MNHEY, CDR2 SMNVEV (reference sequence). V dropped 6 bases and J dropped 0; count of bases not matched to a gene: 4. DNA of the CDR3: TGTGCCAGCAGCGACAGGGACAACCAAGAGACCCAGTACTTC. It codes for CASSDRDNQETQYF.

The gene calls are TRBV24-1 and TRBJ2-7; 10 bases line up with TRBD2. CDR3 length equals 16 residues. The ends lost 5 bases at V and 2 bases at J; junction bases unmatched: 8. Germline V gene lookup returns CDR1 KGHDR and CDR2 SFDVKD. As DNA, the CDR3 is TGTGCCACCAGTGCCCCCACTAGCGGGGCCACCTACGAGCAGTACTTC. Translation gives CATSAPTSGATYEQYF.

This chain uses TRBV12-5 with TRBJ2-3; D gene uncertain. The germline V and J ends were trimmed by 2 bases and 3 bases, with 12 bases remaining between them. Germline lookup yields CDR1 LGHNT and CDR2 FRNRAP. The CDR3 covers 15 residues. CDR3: CASGLLPLGTDTQYF. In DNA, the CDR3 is TGTGCTAGTGGTTTGCTCCCCCTGGGGACAGATACGCAGTATTTT.

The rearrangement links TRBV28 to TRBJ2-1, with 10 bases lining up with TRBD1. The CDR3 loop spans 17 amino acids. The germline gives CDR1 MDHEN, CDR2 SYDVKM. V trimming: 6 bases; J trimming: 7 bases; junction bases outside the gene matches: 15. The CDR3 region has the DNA TGTGCCAGCAGGACCGGGACAGGGGCGAAAAGTAGGAATGAGCAGTTCTTC. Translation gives CASRTGTGAKSRNEQFF.

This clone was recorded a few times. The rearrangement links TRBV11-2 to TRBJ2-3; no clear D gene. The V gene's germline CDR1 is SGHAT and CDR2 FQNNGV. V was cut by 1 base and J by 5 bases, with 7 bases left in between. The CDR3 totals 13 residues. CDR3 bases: TGTGCCAGCAGCTTAGTGGTGGTAGATACGCAGTATTTT. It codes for CASSLVVVDTQYF.

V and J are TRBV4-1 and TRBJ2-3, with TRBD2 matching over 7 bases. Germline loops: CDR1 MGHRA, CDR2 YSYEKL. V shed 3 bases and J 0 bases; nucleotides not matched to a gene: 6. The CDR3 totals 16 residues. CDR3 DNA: TGCGCCAGCAGCCAGAGGGACTATCGAAGCACAGATACGCAGTATTTT. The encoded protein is CASSQRDYRSTDTQYF.

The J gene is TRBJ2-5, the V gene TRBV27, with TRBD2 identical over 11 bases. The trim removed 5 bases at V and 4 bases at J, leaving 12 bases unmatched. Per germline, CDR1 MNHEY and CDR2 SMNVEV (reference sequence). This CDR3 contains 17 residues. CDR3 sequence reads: CASSPLAGGPSRETQYF. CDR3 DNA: TGTGCCAGCAGTCCTTTAGCGGGAGGGCCCTCCAGAGAGACCCAGTACTTC.